This TCR beta chain came from a study of blood T cell repertoires in COVID-19. At the level of the study: COVID-19 samples from acute and convalescent phases originated in the United States, Italy and Spain. Sample material is recorded as cDNA or gDNA derived from T cells, B-cell-depleted T cells, or PBMCs.

Germline CDR1 SQVTM, CDR2 ANQGSEA. This CDR3 has 12 amino acids. V was trimmed by 6 bases and J by 4 bases, leaving 12 bases between them. Authors' data handling: Amplification with reference gene primers provided the estimates of nucleated cell counts. TCRdb's copy holds only in-frame clones and misses some; the assay was immunoSEQ multiplex PCR. V and J calls and clone size follow that table, whereas D and trimming were derived from the DNA. The repertoire holds fewer than 200,000 clones, with about 88% as singletons. Sample: peripheral blood. This TCR was sampled from a man between 60 and 75 years old with acute or convalescent COVID-19. The rearrangement uses TRBV29-1 and TRBJ1-2; D is possibly TRBD1 (5 bases). CDR3 DNA sequence: TGCAGCGTGATCGACAGATTCTATGGCTACACCTTC. Its translation: CSVIDRFYGYTF.